This T cell receptor beta chain was sequenced for a study of blood T cell repertoires in COVID-19. The wider study: Specimens from acute and convalescent COVID-19 originated in the United States, Italy and Spain.

J lost 10 bases, V lost 2 bases, and 16 bases had no gene match. The CDR3 is 18 amino acids. Germline CDR1 is MDHEN and CDR2 is SYDVKM. In the original analysis: Cell counts per sample came from amplifying reference gene primers. This table comes from immunoSEQ multiplex PCR, and its TCRdb copy is limited to in-frame clones, with some not included. V and J calls and clone size are those listed in that table; D and trimming were worked out from the DNA. Among more than 250,000 clones listed, 80% to 95% were seen once. In terms of age and location, participants ranged from roughly 18 to 95 years and lived in fewer than 30 US areas. Among Cohort 3 donors, those recovered had two negative PCRs, clearance, or symptom resolution.

V usage is TRBV28 and J usage is TRBJ1-6; 8 bases agree with TRBD1. The material sequenced was PBMCs or T cells enriched from blood (not recorded which). The TCR comes from a woman aged 25-40 years who had recovered from COVID-19. Here the CDR3 reads CASSLKWSGGVSPSPLHF. CDR3 DNA sequence: TGTGCCAGCAGTTTAAAGTGGTCAGGGGGCGTAAGCCCCTCACCCCTCCACTTT.